This TCR beta chain was captured by sequencing in a study of early T cells in non-severe SARS-CoV-2 infection. About the study: The sequenced material was bulk RNA from unsorted whole blood, and its chains were unpaired. Overall study results and limits: Anti-spike CD8 responses were favored in VDJdb matching, and private and CD4 specificities were missed.

In regard to this clonotype: No antigen is known for it.

Per germline, CDR1 ENHRY and CDR2 SYGVKD. The CDR3 is 13 residues long. V shed 10 bases and J shed 1 base, with 10 bases lying between them. The protocol attached unique molecular identifiers to individual cDNA molecules. From the 5' RACE reads, TCRdb called clonotypes with MiXCR, one entry per CDR3 protein. Of more than 70,000 distinct CDR3 sequences listed, 9% to 15% are singletons. Sequenced input: whole blood. The sequence was obtained from an adult who was a healthcare worker with PCR-confirmed SARS-CoV-2 infection or an uninfected control (not recorded which). The rearrangement joins TRBV10-3 to TRBJ2-2; D possibly corresponds to TRBD2 (5 bases). CDR3 in DNA: TGTGCCACCCTAGAGGGGAACACCGGGGAGCTGTTTTTT. This gives the protein CATLEGNTGELFF.